The clone carrying this T cell receptor beta chain came up many times. Documented time point: sample taken at primary tumor resection. This entry comes from a study of spatial heterogeneity in lung cancer. From the 5' RACE reads, TCRdb called clonotypes with MiXCR, one entry per CDR3 protein. The data show about 7,000 distinct CDR3 sequences, 6% to 7% seen once. Germline loops: CDR1 ENHRY, CDR2 SYGVKD. V shed 7 bases, J shed 2 bases, and the junction held 9 bases outside the gene matches. The CDR3 totals 15 residues. The sequencing used PBMCs, collected at surgery. The sequence was obtained from a male donor with early-stage non-small cell lung cancer. The chain joins TRBV10-3 to TRBJ2-5; 8 bases align to TRBD1. The CDR3 sequence is CAIKKTGDLQETQYF. CDR3 bases: TGTGCCATCAAGAAGACAGGGGATTTACAAGAGACCCAGTACTTC.